One sample yielded the 9 T cell receptor beta chains listed below, sequenced in a study of STAT5B mutations in CD4+ large granular lymphocyte leukemia. The method was immunoSEQ multiplex PCR; TCRdb's version includes in-frame clones alone and lacks a portion of them. The repertoire holds tens of thousands of clones, with about four fifths as singletons. The specimen sequenced was CD4+ T cells from blood buffy coats. The origin of the receptors is a human donor in good health.

The chain carries TRBV6-5 and TRBJ2-7; D possibly uses TRBD1 or TRBD2 (5 bases each). The ends were cut back, 6 bases at V and 0 bases at J, with 15 bases in the middle. CDR3 length: 15 residues. Per the germline V gene, CDR1 is MNHEY and CDR2 is SVGAGI. The CDR3: CASSRTGTDSYEQYF. The CDR3 DNA is TGTGCCAGCAGCCGAACCGGGACCGACTCCTACGAGCAGTACTTC.

The gene calls are TRBV5-1 and TRBJ1-1; 9 bases match TRBD1. CDR3 length: 14 residues. Germline CDR1 reads SGHRS; CDR2 reads YFSETQ. Trimming took 3 bases from V and 5 from J; bases not matched to a gene: 5. CDR3 loop: CASSWGQGGTEAFF. CDR3 bases: TGCGCCAGCAGCTGGGGACAGGGTGGGACTGAAGCTTTCTTT.

V is TRBV5-4 and J is TRBJ2-5; TRBD2 matches 8 bases. Germline loops: CDR1 SGHNT, CDR2 YYREEE (reference sequence). The V segment lost 2 bases and the J segment 1 base; nucleotides outside the gene matches: 10. The CDR3 totals 17 residues. The CDR3 DNA reads TGTGCCAGCAGCTTATGGACTAGCCTAAACCTCCAAGAGACCCAGTACTTC. Translating gives CASSLWTSLNLQETQYF.

This sequence joins TRBV27 and TRBJ2-6; 8 positions agree with TRBD1. CDR1 is MNHEY and CDR2 is SMNVEV in the germline V gene (reference sequence). J gave up 0 bases and V 5 bases, and 18 bases lay outside the gene matches. The CDR3 covers 21 residues. The CDR3 region is CASSIGPGQEDFISGANVLTF. For the CDR3, the DNA is TGTGCCAGCAGTATAGGACCGGGACAGGAGGATTTTATCTCTGGGGCCAACGTCCTGACTTTC. Based on the CDR3 plus reference TRBV27 and TRBJ2-6, the full variable domain is EAQVTQNPRYLITVTGKKLTVTCSQNMNHEYMSWYRQDPGLGLRQIYYSMNVEVTDKGDVPEGYKVSRKEKRNFPLILESPSPNQTSLYFCASSIGPGQEDFISGANVLTFGAGSRLTVL.

The chain couples TRBV6-4 to TRBJ1-2; D is possibly TRBD1 (5 bases). Trimming left V 0 bases short and J 7 bases short, with 9 bases between. The CDR3 has 13 amino acids. Germline lookup yields CDR1 MRHNA and CDR2 SNTAGT. DNA for the CDR3: TGTGCCAGCAGTGACTCGAGCAGGGCTGGCTACACCTTC. This encodes CASSDSSRAGYTF.

This sequence joins TRBV25-1 and TRBJ2-6; D is possibly TRBD1 or TRBD2 (5 bases each). The CDR3 contains 16 residues. Germline assignment: CDR1 MGHDK and CDR2 SYGVNS. Trimming shortened V by 6 bases and J by 0 bases, and 12 bases separated the two germline ends. CDR3 protein: CASSAGTHSGANVLTF. CDR3 nucleotide sequence: TGTGCCAGCAGCGCCGGGACCCACTCTGGGGCCAACGTCCTGACTTTC.

The chain uses TRBV6-1 and TRBJ2-1, with D possibly TRBD1 on 5 matching bases. Germline V gene sequence: CDR1 MNHNS, CDR2 SASEGT. V was trimmed by 8 bases and J by 12 bases, leaving 14 bases between them. The length of the CDR3 is 11 residues. Here the CDR3 reads CASVGAIGQFF. Written as DNA, the CDR3 is TGTGCCAGCGTTGGGGCAATAGGGCAGTTCTTC.

This chain uses TRBV30 with TRBJ1-4; TRBD1 matches 10 bases. Germline V gene data show CDR1 as GTSNPN and CDR2 as SVGIG (reference sequence). The V gene end was trimmed by 2 bases and the J gene end by 6 bases; junction bases not matched to a gene: 3. The CDR3 spans 14 residues. The CDR3 sequence: CAWSTGTGDEKLFF. CDR3 in DNA: TGTGCCTGGAGTACCGGGACAGGGGATGAAAAACTGTTTTTT.

J is TRBJ1-1 and V is TRBV19; TRBD1 matches 9 bases. There are 14 residues in the CDR3. The germline V gene has CDR1 LNHDA and CDR2 SQIVND (reference sequence). Trimming at V came to 7 bases and at J to 4 bases, leaving 7 bases not matched to a gene. CDR3 nucleotides: TGTGCCAGTACCACGACAGGGGGTAGCACTGAAGCTTTCTTT. It yields the protein CASTTTGGSTEAFF.